This is a list of T cell receptor beta chains from one sample in a study of cytomegalovirus exposure and HLA in healthy donors. Produced via immunoSEQ multiplex PCR; TCRdb's table is partial and in-frame only. The sample has approximately 220,000 clones, roughly 88% seen once. The sample was PBMCs. The receptors were gathered from a boy aged 2-9 years in good health and CMV-seronegative. Each CDR3 is given with its conserved first and last residue. A D gene is named only where the DNA matches it firmly. Where a row states a size, it is once, few, many or the class of an expanded clone; other rows omit it.

j_call v_call d_call cdr3_length clone_size cdr3_nt cdr3_aa
TRBJ2-2 TRBV2 TRBD2 18 few TGTGCCAGCAGTGAAGCGCCGAGACTAGCGGGAGGAGTGGGGGAGCTGTTTTTT CASSEAPRLAGGVGELFF
TRBJ2-1 TRBV5-4 - 13 - TGTGCCAGCAGCTCGGGAAAGAACAATGAGCAGTTCTTC CASSSGKNNEQFF
TRBJ2-1 TRBV4-2 - 16 - TGTGCCAGCAGCCAAGATCGCCGAGCTTCCTACAATGAGCAGTTCTTC CASSQDRRASYNEQFF
TRBJ2-7 TRBV5-6 - 14 few TGTGCCAGCAGCCCCCAGGGGACCCTCTACGAGCAGTACTTC CASSPQGTLYEQYF
TRBJ2-3 TRBV11-3 TRBD2 15 - TGTGCCAGCAGCCCCGACGGGGGGGCTTTGGATACGCAGTATTTT CASSPDGGALDTQYF
TRBJ1-2 TRBV6-1 TRBD1 12 - TGTGCCAGCAGTGAGGGACAGGCTGGCTACACCTTC CASSEGQAGYTF
TRBJ2-7 TRBV27 - 15 - TGTGCCAGCGCTTCCCCCGCGGCAAACTCCTACGAGCAGTACTTC CASASPAANSYEQYF
TRBJ2-1 TRBV6-6 TRBD2 14 - TGTGCCAGCATTGTTTCGTCTAGCGGGAGGAAATTGTTCTTC CASIVSSSGRKLFF
TRBJ1-1 TRBV18 - 13 - TGTGCCAGCTTAGTGACGGGAAACACTGAAGCTTTCTTT CASLVTGNTEAFF
TRBJ2-1 TRBV18 - 13 - TGTGCCAGCTCACCGGGGGCGAACAATGAGCAGTTCTTC CASSPGANNEQFF
TRBJ1-1 TRBV5-1 - 16 - TGCGCCAGCAGCTTGGCCACAGGGAGCATGAACACTGAAGCTTTCTTT CASSLATGSMNTEAFF
TRBJ2-7 TRBV7-9 TRBD2 16 - TGTGCCAGCAGCGCAGTGACTAGCGGGGCAGCCTACGAGCAGTACTTC CASSAVTSGAAYEQYF
TRBJ1-6 TRBV19 - 19 - TGTGCCAGTAGCCGGGGACAATATGGGCAATACTCCTATAATTCACCCCTCCACTTT CASSRGQYGQYSYNSPLHF
TRBJ2-1 TRBV5-1 TRBD2 15 - TGCGCCAGCAGCTTGGGACTAGCGGGGGACAATGAGCAGTTCTTC CASSLGLAGDNEQFF
TRBJ2-3 TRBV5-1 TRBD2 17 - TGCGCCAGCAGTCCTCCTCCCGGGAGGGATGGGGCAGATACGCAGTATTTT CASSPPPGRDGADTQYF
TRBJ2-5 TRBV7-9 TRBD2 15 - TGTGCCAGCACACCAGAGTTTGGGGAGGGGGAGACCCAGTACTTC CASTPEFGEGETQYF
TRBJ2-2 TRBV5-4 - 13 few TGTGTCAGCGGGCCGCGTGGCACCGGGGAGCTGTTTTTT CVSGPRGTGELFF
TRBJ2-5 TRBV9 - 14 - TGTGCCAGCAGCCCTTTGACTAGGAAAGAGACCCAGTACTTC CASSPLTRKETQYF